The 14 T cell receptor beta chains presented below share a single source sample, sequenced in a study of control samples from healthy donors and cancer patients. Generated by immunoSEQ multiplex PCR, the TCRdb table keeps only in-frame clones and is missing some. The data hold about 170,000 clones, with 75% to 95% observed a single time. The sequencing sample was made of blood. The receptors here all came from a woman in her thirties in good health.

In the case of this clone: Different DNA sequences within this sample yield the same CDR3. The chain has TRBV5-6 and TRBJ1-2; D uncertain. Germline V gives CDR1 SGHDT, CDR2 YYEEEE. The CDR3 totals 12 residues. Between the trimmed V and J ends, which lost 0 bases and 5 bases, there was a span of 5 bases. The CDR3 bases are TGTGCCAGCAGCTTGGAACGATATGGCTACACCTTC. It translates to CASSLERYGYTF.

The chain uses TRBV4-2 and TRBJ2-3; no clear D. Per germline, CDR1 LGHNA and CDR2 YNFKEQ. Trimming shortened V by 2 bases and J by 0 bases, and 9 bases separated the two germline ends. The CDR3 sequence is 15 residues long. CDR3 sequence (DNA): TGTGCCAGCAGCCAACCCGACGGGAGCACAGATACGCAGTATTTT. Residues: CASSQPDGSTDTQYF.

The chain recombines TRBV13 with TRBJ1-3; D perhaps matches TRBD1 (5 bases). V was cut by 0 bases and J by 0 bases, with 9 bases left in between. There are 16 residues in the CDR3. Germline V gene lookup returns CDR1 PRHDT and CDR2 FYEKMQ (reference sequence). The CDR3 protein is CASSLGGPSSGNTIYF. The CDR3 DNA reads TGTGCCAGCAGCTTAGGGGGGCCAAGCTCTGGAAACACCATATATTTT.

The genes are TRBV11-3 and TRBJ2-1; 13 bases map to TRBD2. Germline V gene data show CDR1 as SGHNT and CDR2 as YENEEA. CDR3 length: 17 residues. Trimming removed 4 bases from V and 3 bases from J; junction bases left unmatched: 6. Written as DNA, the CDR3 is TGTGCCAGCAGCTCCGGGACTAGCGGGGTTGGCTACAATGAGCAGTTCTTC. Protein sequence: CASSSGTSGVGYNEQFF.

This chain uses TRBV3-1 (or the pseudogene TRBV3-2) with TRBJ2-3; TRBD2 matches at 10 bases. Germline V gene sequence: CDR1 LGHDT, CDR2 YNNKEL (reference sequence). The CDR3 has 16 amino acids. With V trimmed by 2 bases and J by 3 bases, 5 bases remained unmatched. CDR3 bases: TGTGCCAGCAGCCAACGAGCGGGGGGGAAAACAGATACGCAGTATTTT. Residues: CASSQRAGGKTDTQYF.

This clone has only a few counts. The chain joins TRBV30 to TRBJ2-2, with a tentative D call TRBD2 (6 bases). This CDR3 comprises 14 residues. CDR1 and CDR2 (germline): GTSNPN, SVGIG (reference sequence). The V gene lost 1 base and the J gene lost 3 bases, with 9 bases spanning the gap. DNA for the CDR3: TGTGCCTGGAGTGACGGGAGCGACACCGGGGAGCTGTTTTTT. This translates into CAWSDGSDTGELFF.

The V call is TRBV28, the J call TRBJ1-6; 9 bases are a match to TRBD1. The CDR3 is 17 amino acids. Germline CDR1 MDHEN, CDR2 SYDVKM. V was clipped by 4 bases and J by 7 bases; unmatched bases: 11. DNA for the CDR3: TGTGCCAGCAGTTCCCCCGGGACAGGGTTCCTCAATTCACCCCTCCACTTT. Protein product: CASSSPGTGFLNSPLHF.

V gene TRBV7-3 combines with J gene TRBJ1-1; D remains ambiguous. Germline CDR1 reads SGHTA; CDR2 reads FQGTGA. Trimming pared 5 bases from V and 1 base from J, leaving 8 bases between. The CDR3 spans 13 residues. CDR3 in DNA: TGTGCCAGCAGCGATACCTCGAACACTGAAGCTTTCTTT. Translating gives CASSDTSNTEAFF.

V gene TRBV15 combines with J gene TRBJ1-4; 10 bases are shared with TRBD1. Germline trimming cut 8 bases from V and 6 bases from J; bases unmatched to any gene: 3. The CDR3 covers 13 residues. From germline, CDR1 is LNHNV and CDR2 YYDKDF (reference sequence). The CDR3 DNA is TGTGCCACCTGGGACAGGGGAGATGAAAAACTGTTTTTT. Protein sequence: CATWDRGDEKLFF.

The V gene is TRBV12-3 or TRBV12-4, the J gene TRBJ2-1; TRBD2 aligns across 7 bases. This CDR3 has 13 amino acids. Trimming took 3 bases from V and 5 from J; bases not matched to a gene: 1. CDR3 residues: CASSLGGDNEQFF. The CDR3 DNA follows: TGTGCCAGCAGTTTGGGGGGGGACAATGAGCAGTTCTTC.

This chain uses TRBV11-2 with TRBJ1-1; tentatively, D is TRBD1 (5 bases). This CDR3 contains 13 residues. Trimming removed 1 base from V and 6 bases from J, with 9 bases in between. CDR1 is SGHAT and CDR2 is FQNNGV in the germline V gene. CDR3 protein: CASSLVGGSEAFF. The CDR3, as DNA: TGTGCCAGCAGCTTAGTCGGGGGATCTGAAGCTTTCTTT.

The rearrangement links TRBV7-9 to TRBJ1-3, with TRBD1 as a possible D gene (6 bases). The length of the CDR3 is 17 residues. Trimming pared 1 base from V and 0 bases from J, leaving 13 bases between. Germline assignment: CDR1 SEHNR and CDR2 FQNEAQ (reference sequence). The CDR3 spells CASSLGAGVSSGNTIYF. The CDR3 nucleotides are TGTGCCAGCAGCTTAGGTGCAGGGGTTAGCTCTGGAAACACCATATATTTT.

The V and J genes are TRBV15 and TRBJ1-4, with D possibly matching TRBD1 (5 bases). The CDR3 has 14 residues. With 0 bases removed from V and 8 bases from J, the gap between germline ends came to 10 bases. Germline CDR1 LNHNV, CDR2 YYDKDF (reference sequence). CDR3 residues: CATSRDVGGEKLFF. DNA for the CDR3: TGTGCCACCAGCAGAGATGTGGGGGGGGAAAAACTGTTTTTT.

The chain recombines TRBV19 with TRBJ2-7; 9 bases match TRBD1. There are 14 residues in the CDR3. The V gene's germline CDR1 is LNHDA and CDR2 SQIVND (reference sequence). J was trimmed by 2 bases and V by 10 bases; bases with no gene match: 9. The CDR3 DNA follows: TGTGCCACCCGCGCGGGACAGGGAGCCTACGAGCAGTACTTC. It specifies CATRAGQGAYEQYF.